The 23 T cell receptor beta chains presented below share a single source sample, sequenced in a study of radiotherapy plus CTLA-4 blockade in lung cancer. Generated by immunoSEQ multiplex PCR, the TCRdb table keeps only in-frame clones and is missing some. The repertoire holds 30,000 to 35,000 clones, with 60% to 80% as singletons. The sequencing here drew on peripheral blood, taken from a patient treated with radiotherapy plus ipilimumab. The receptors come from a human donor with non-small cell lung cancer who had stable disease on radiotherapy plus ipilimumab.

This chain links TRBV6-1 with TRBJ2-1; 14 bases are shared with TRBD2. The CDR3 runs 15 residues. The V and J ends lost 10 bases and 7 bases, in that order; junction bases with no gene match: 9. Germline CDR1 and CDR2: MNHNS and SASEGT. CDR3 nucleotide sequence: TGTGCCACCAAACCGGGACTAGCGGGGGAAAATGAGCAGTTCTTC. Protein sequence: CATKPGLAGENEQFF.

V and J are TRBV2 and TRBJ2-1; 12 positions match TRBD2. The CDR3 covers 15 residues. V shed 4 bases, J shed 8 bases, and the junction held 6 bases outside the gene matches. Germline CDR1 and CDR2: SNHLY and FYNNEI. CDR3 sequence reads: CASSALAGGPHEQFF. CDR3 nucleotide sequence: TGTGCCAGCAGTGCTCTAGCGGGGGGGCCTCATGAGCAGTTCTTC.

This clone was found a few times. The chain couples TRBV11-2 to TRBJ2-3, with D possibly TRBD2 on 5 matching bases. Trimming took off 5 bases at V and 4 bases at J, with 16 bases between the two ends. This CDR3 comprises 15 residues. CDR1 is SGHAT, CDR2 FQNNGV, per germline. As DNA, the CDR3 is TGTGCCAGCAGCGGCCTGAGGCGGGCGGCAGATACGCAGTATTTT. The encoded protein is CASSGLRRAADTQYF.

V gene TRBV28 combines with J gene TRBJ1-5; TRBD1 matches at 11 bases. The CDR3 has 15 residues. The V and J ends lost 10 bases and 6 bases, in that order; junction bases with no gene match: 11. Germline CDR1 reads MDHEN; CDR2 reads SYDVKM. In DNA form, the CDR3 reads TGTGCCACCACCCCGGGGACAGGGGGTGGTCAGCCCCAGCATTTT. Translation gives CATTPGTGGGQPQHF.

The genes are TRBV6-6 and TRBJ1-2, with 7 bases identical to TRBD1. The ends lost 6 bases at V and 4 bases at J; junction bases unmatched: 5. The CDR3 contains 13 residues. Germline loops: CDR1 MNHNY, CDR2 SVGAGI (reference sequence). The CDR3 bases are TGTGCCAGCAGCCCGGGACAGCTCTATGGCTACACCTTC. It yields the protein CASSPGQLYGYTF.

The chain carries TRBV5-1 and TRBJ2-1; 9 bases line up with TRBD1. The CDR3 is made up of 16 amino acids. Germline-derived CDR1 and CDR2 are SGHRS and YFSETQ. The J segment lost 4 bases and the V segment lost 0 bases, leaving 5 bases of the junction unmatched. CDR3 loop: CASSLGTGGLYNEQFF. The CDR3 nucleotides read TGCGCCAGCAGCTTGGGCACAGGGGGCCTTTACAATGAGCAGTTCTTC.

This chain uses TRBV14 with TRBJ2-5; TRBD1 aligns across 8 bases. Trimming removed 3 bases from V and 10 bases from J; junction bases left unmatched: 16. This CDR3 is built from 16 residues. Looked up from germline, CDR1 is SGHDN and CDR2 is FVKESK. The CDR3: CASSQGVGDRPAGQYF. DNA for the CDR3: TGTGCCAGCAGCCAGGGCGTAGGGGACAGGCCAGCGGGCCAGTACTTC.

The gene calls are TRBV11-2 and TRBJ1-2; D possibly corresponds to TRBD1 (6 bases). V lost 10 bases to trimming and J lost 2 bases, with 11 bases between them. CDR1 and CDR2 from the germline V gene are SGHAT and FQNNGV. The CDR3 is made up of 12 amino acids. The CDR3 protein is CAIYRVNYGYTF. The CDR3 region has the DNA TGTGCCATCTACAGGGTGAACTATGGCTACACCTTC.

The CDR3 DNA sequence: TGTGCCAGTATTATTGTAGAGACACCGAACACCGGGGAGCTGTTTTTT. The encoded protein is CASIIVETPNTGELFF. The chain couples TRBV19 to TRBJ2-2; D not resolved. Germline assignment: CDR1 LNHDA and CDR2 SQIVND (reference sequence). V was shortened by 7 bases and J by 0 bases, with 15 bases between the two germline ends. The CDR3 has 16 residues.

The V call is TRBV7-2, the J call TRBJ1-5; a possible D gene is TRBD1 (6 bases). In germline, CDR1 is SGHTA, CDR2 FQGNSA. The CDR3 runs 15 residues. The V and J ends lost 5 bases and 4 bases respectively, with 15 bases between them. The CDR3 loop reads CASSRVQGRNQPQHF. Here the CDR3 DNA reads TGTGCCAGCAGCCGCGTTCAGGGGAGGAATCAGCCCCAGCATTTT.

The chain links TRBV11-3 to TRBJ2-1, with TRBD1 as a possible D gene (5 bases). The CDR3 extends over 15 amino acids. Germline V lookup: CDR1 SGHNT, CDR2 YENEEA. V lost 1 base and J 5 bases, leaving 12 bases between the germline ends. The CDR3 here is CASSLGQSTHNEQFF. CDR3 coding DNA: TGTGCCAGCAGCTTAGGACAGTCCACCCACAATGAGCAGTTCTTC.

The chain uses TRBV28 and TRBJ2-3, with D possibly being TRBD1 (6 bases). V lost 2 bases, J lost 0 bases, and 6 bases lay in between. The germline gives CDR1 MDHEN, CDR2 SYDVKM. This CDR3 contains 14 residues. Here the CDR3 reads CASSLTGSTDTQYF. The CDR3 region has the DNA TGTGCCAGCAGTTTAACAGGGAGCACAGATACGCAGTATTTT.

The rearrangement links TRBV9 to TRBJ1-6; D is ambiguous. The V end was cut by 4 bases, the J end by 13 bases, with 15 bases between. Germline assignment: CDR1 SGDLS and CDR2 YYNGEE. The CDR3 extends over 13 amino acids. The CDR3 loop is CASSPGSHRPLHF. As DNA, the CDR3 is TGTGCCAGCAGCCCCGGGTCTCATAGGCCCCTCCACTTT.

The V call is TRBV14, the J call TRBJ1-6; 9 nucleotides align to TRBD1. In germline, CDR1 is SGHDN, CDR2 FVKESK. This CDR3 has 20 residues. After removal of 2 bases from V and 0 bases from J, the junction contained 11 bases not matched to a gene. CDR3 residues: CASSQPGQGFPNSYNSPLHF. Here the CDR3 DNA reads TGTGCCAGCAGCCAACCGGGACAGGGTTTTCCGAACTCCTATAATTCACCCCTCCACTTT. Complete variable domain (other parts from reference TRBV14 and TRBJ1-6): EAGVTQFPSHSVIEKGQTVTLRCDPISGHDNLYWYRRVMGKEIKFLLHFVKESKQDESGMPNNRFLAERTGGTYSTLKVQPAELEDSGVYFCASSQPGQGFPNSYNSPLHFGNGTRLTVT.

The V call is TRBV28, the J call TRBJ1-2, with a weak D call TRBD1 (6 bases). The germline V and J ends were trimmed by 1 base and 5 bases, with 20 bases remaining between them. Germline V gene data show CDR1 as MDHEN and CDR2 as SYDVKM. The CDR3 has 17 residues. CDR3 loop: CASSLYVSGGAEYGYTF. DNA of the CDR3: TGTGCCAGCAGTTTATATGTAAGCGGGGGCGCTGAATATGGCTACACCTTC.

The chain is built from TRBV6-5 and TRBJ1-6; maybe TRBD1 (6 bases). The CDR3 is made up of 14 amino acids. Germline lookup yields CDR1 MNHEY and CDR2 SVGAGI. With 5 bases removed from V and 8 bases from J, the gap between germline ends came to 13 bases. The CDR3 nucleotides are TGTGCCAGCAGTCCCGGACAGACAGATTCACCCCTCCACTTT. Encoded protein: CASSPGQTDSPLHF.

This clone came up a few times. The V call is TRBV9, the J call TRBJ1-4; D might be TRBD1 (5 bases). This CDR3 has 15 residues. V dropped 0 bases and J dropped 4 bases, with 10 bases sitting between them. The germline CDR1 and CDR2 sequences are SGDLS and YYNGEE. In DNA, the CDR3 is TGTGCCAGCAGCGTAGATCCAGGGCTTAATGAAAAACTGTTTTTT. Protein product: CASSVDPGLNEKLFF.

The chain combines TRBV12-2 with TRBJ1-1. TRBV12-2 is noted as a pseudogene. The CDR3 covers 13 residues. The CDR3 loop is CASRLEGYTEAFF. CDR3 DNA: TGTGCAAGTCGCTTAGAGGGCTACACTGAAGCTTTCTTT.

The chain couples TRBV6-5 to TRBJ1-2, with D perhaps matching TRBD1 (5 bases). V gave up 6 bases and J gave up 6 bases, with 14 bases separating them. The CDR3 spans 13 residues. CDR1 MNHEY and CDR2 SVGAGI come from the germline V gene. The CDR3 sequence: CASSRNLRDGYTF. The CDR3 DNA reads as TGTGCCAGCAGCCGCAACCTCAGGGATGGCTACACCTTC.

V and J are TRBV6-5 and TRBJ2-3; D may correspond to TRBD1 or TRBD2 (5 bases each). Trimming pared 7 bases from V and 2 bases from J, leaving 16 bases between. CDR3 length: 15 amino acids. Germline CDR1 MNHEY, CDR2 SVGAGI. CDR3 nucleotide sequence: TGTGCCAGCACTCCCAGGGACCTATTCACAGATACGCAGTATTTT. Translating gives CASTPRDLFTDTQYF.

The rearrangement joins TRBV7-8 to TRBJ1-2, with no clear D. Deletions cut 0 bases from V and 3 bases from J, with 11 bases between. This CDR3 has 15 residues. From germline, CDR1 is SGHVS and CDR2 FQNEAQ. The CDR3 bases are TGTGCCAGCAGCTTAGCGGCTCTAGGGCACTATGGCTACACCTTC. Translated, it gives CASSLAALGHYGYTF.

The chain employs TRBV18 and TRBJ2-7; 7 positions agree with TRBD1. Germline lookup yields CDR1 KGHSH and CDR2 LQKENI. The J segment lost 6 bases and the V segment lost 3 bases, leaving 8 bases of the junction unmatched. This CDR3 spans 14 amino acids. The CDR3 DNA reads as TGTGCCAGCTCACCCTCCGCCCCAGGGGGCGAGCAGTACGTC. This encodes CASSPSAPGGEQYV.

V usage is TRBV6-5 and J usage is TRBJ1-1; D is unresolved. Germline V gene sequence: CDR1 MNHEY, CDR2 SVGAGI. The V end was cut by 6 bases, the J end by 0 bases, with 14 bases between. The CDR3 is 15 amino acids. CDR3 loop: CASSPISNMNTEAFF. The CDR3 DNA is TGTGCCAGCAGCCCAATAAGCAACATGAACACTGAAGCTTTCTTT.